The 2 T cell receptor beta chains given below trace back to one sample, sequenced in a study of blood T cells in healthy people across ages. Sample-barcoded 5' priming and a J-beta primer mix drove a second PCR of roughly 7 to 11 cycles. MiXCR, run by TCRdb on the 5' RACE reads, gives a single entry per CDR3 protein. This sample has 1.5 million or so distinct CDR3 sequences, with about 43% found just once. Sequences were obtained from blood. The receptor source for this set is a young woman in good health.

This rearrangement joins TRBV11-2 to TRBJ2-5; D may be TRBD1 (6 bases). The germline CDR1 and CDR2 sequences are SGHAT and FQNNGV. V lost 0 bases, J lost 11 bases, and 25 bases lay in between. The CDR3 is made up of 17 amino acids. The CDR3 DNA is TGTGCCAGCAGCTTAGAAGTGGGGGCCTTTAGTTACAATGAGCAGTACTTC. Translating gives CASSLEVGAFSYNEQYF.

In its sample, this clonotype was seen a few times. The V call is TRBV5-6, the J call TRBJ2-3, with D possibly TRBD2 on 6 matching bases. Trimming shortened V by 0 bases and J by 6 bases, and 17 bases separated the two germline ends. Looked up from germline, CDR1 is SGHDT and CDR2 is YYEEEE. This CDR3 has 16 amino acids. CDR3 bases: TGTGCCAGCAGCTTGGGGCCTTTGGGACTCCAGGATACGCAGTATTTT. It encodes CASSLGPLGLQDTQYF. Full variable domain (missing parts from reference TRBV5-6 and TRBJ2-3): DAGVTQSPTHLIKTRGQQVTLRCSPKSGHDTVSWYQQALGQGPQFIFQYYEEEERQRGNFPDRFSGHQFPNYSSELNVNALLLGDSALYLCASSLGPLGLQDTQYFGPGTRLTVL.